What follows are 15 T cell receptor beta chains derived from one specimen sequenced in a study of blood T cell repertoires in COVID-19. Libraries were prepared by immunoSEQ multiplex PCR; TCRdb keeps only in-frame clonotypes and omits some of them. The table has fewer than 200,000 clones, approximately 82% seen once. Sequencing input: PBMCs or T cells enriched from blood (not recorded which). Receptors originate from a woman aged 45 to 65 who had recovered from COVID-19.

The chain is built from TRBV5-4 and TRBJ1-4, with D perhaps matching TRBD1 (6 bases). V lost 2 bases, J lost 0 bases, and 14 bases lay in between. Per germline, CDR1 SGHNT and CDR2 YYREEE (reference sequence). CDR3 length: 17 amino acids. CDR3 amino acids: CASSLQGAPATNEKLFF. The CDR3 nucleotides are TGTGCCAGCAGCTTACAGGGAGCACCTGCAACTAATGAAAAACTGTTTTTT.

The V and J genes are TRBV7-9 and TRBJ1-1; D possibly corresponds to TRBD1 (6 bases). V dropped 1 base and J dropped 1 base, with 10 bases sitting between them. This CDR3 contains 15 residues. The germline gives CDR1 SEHNR, CDR2 FQNEAQ (reference sequence). The CDR3 sequence: CASSLGNRENTEAFF. CDR3 sequence (DNA): TGTGCCAGCAGCTTAGGGAACAGGGAGAACACTGAAGCTTTCTTT. Based on the CDR3 plus reference TRBV7-9 and TRBJ1-1, the full variable domain is DTGVSQNPRHKITKRGQNVTFRCDPISEHNRLYWYRQTLGQGPEFLTYFQNEAQLEKSRLLSDRFSAERPKGSFSTLEIQRTEQGDSAMYLCASSLGNRENTEAFFGQGTRLTVV.

V gene TRBV3-1 (or the pseudogene TRBV3-2) combines with J gene TRBJ2-1; TRBD2 matches 7 bases. CDR1 is LGHDT and CDR2 is YNNKEL in the germline V gene (reference sequence). The CDR3 sequence is 14 residues long. With V trimmed by 4 bases and J by 6 bases, 6 bases remained unmatched. CDR3 coding DNA: TGTGCCAGCAGCCCGTTAGCGGGCCCCAATGAGCAGTTCTTC. Translation gives CASSPLAGPNEQFF.

V and J are TRBV29-1 and TRBJ2-5; maybe TRBD1 (5 bases). The CDR3 runs 12 residues. V was trimmed by 4 bases and J by 2 bases, leaving 8 bases between them. Germline V gene data show CDR1 as SQVTM and CDR2 as ANQGSEA. The CDR3 loop reads CSVGQGQETQYF. CDR3 nucleotides: TGCAGCGTTGGGCAGGGACAAGAGACCCAGTACTTC.

The chain uses TRBV28 and TRBJ2-7, with TRBD2 as a possible D gene (6 bases). V was trimmed by 3 bases and J by 4 bases, leaving 13 bases between them. CDR3 length: 14 amino acids. CDR1 is MDHEN, CDR2 SYDVKM, per germline. CDR3 in DNA: TGTGCCAGCAGTTTCGGAGGGTTCGTTTACGAGCAGTACTTC. Residues: CASSFGGFVYEQYF.

J is TRBJ1-2 and V is TRBV27; a possible D gene is TRBD1 (6 bases). This CDR3 is built from 15 residues. Germline CDR1 is MNHEY and CDR2 is SMNVEV (reference sequence). V was clipped by 6 bases and J by 4 bases, with 18 bases between them. The CDR3 loop is CASSKQGGLSYGYTF. The CDR3 nucleotides read TGTGCCAGCAGCAAACAGGGAGGGCTTAGCTATGGCTACACCTTC.

Only a few counts were recorded for this clone. The J gene is TRBJ1-6, the V gene TRBV5-4; TRBD1 might be the D (5 bases). The germline V gene has CDR1 SGHNT and CDR2 YYREEE (reference sequence). This CDR3 contains 15 residues. Trimming pared 0 bases from V and 7 bases from J, leaving 11 bases between. For the CDR3, the DNA is TGTGCCAGCAGCTTGGGGAGGGGAGGGAATTCACCCCTCCACTTT. Amino acid sequence: CASSLGRGGNSPLHF.

This chain links TRBV5-1 with TRBJ2-7; no reliable D call. The CDR3 is 14 residues long. V was pared by 1 base and J by 3 bases, with 11 bases between. The germline CDR1 and CDR2 sequences are SGHRS and YFSETQ. The CDR3 DNA follows: TGCGCCAGCAGCTTGAGCGTCCCCGACTACGAGCAGTACTTC. Protein sequence: CASSLSVPDYEQYF.

This chain joins TRBV30 and TRBJ2-7, with 9 nucleotides matching TRBD2. The CDR3 length is 14 residues. Unmatched junction bases numbered 8, after V lost 2 bases and J lost 6 bases. Germline-derived CDR1 and CDR2 are GTSNPN and SVGIG (reference sequence). CDR3 nucleotides: TGTGCCTGGAGTTACACCGGGACTAGCAGCGAGCAGTACTTC. It specifies CAWSYTGTSSEQYF.

This chain links TRBV7-9 with TRBJ2-7; weak D call: TRBD1 (6 bases). V lost 3 bases, J lost 6 bases, and 9 bases lay in between. The CDR3 is 12 residues long. In germline, CDR1 is SEHNR, CDR2 FQNEAQ (reference sequence). CDR3 nucleotides: TGTGCCAGCAGCTTGGGCAGGGGCGAGCAGTACTTC. Translating it yields CASSLGRGEQYF.

The CDR3 nucleotides are TGTGCCAGCAGTTACCGGACAGGGAGGGGCAATCAGCCCCAGCATTTT. Translating it yields CASSYRTGRGNQPQHF. The chain combines TRBV6-2 or TRBV6-3 with TRBJ1-5; 8 bases are shared with TRBD1. Unmatched junction bases numbered 5, after V lost 2 bases and J lost 2 bases. The germline gives CDR1 MNHEY, CDR2 SVGEGT. The CDR3 is made up of 16 amino acids.

This chain joins TRBV6-1 and TRBJ2-7, with a tentative D call TRBD2 (5 bases). The V end lost 2 bases, the J end lost 0 bases, and 11 bases lay between the germline ends. The V gene's germline CDR1 is MNHNS and CDR2 SASEGT. The CDR3 is 15 residues long. CDR3 DNA sequence: TGTGCCAGCAGTGAACTGGCGGGCAACTCCTACGAGCAGTACTTC. Translated, it gives CASSELAGNSYEQYF.

The rearrangement joins TRBV9 to TRBJ1-2; the match to TRBD1 covers 9 bases. Germline CDR1 is SGDLS and CDR2 is YYNGEE. This CDR3 region has 13 residues. V was pared by 3 bases and J by 7 bases, with 4 bases of the junction left unmatched. CDR3 sequence: CASSAGQGSGYTF. In nucleotides, the CDR3 is TGTGCCAGCAGCGCGGGACAGGGATCTGGCTACACCTTC.

The rearrangement uses TRBV28 and TRBJ2-7, with D possibly matching TRBD1 (6 bases). This CDR3 has 12 residues. Germline V gene lookup returns CDR1 MDHEN and CDR2 SYDVKM. V lost 6 bases and J lost 4, with 10 bases in between. CDR3 in amino acids: CASSQQGYEQYF. Here the CDR3 DNA reads TGTGCCAGCAGCCAACAGGGATACGAGCAGTACTTC.

The V gene is TRBV2, the J gene TRBJ1-1; D not certain. The germline V gene has CDR1 SNHLY and CDR2 FYNNEI. CDR3 length equals 12 residues. With 6 bases removed from V and 3 bases from J, the gap between germline ends came to 8 bases. CDR3 sequence reads: CASSKEDTEAFF. CDR3 sequence (DNA): TGTGCCAGCAGCAAGGAGGACACTGAAGCTTTCTTT. The full variable domain, completed using reference TRBV2 and TRBJ1-1, is EPEVTQTPSHQVTQMGQEVILRCVPISNHLYFYWYRQILGQKVEFLVSFYNNEISEKSEIFDDQFSVERPDGSNFTLKIRSTKLEDSAMYFCASSKEDTEAFFGQGTRLTVV.